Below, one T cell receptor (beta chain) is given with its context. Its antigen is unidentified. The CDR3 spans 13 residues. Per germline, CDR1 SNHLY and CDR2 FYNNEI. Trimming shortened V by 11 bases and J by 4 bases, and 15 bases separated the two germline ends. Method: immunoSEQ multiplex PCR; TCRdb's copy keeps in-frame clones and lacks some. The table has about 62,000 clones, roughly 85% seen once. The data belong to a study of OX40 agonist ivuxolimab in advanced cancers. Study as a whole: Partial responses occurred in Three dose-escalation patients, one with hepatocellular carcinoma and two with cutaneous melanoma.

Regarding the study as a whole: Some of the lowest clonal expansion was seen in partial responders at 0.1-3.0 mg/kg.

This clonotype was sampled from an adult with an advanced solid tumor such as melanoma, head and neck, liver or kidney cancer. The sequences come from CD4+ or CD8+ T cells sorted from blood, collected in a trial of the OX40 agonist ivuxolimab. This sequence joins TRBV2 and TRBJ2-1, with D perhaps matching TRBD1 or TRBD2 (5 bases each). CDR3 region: CAGRDGPYNEQFF. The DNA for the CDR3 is TGTGCCGGCCGGGACGGACCATACAATGAGCAGTTCTTC. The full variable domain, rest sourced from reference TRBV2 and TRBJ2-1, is EPEVTQTPSHQVTQMGQEVILRCVPISNHLYFYWYRQILGQKVEFLVSFYNNEISEKSEIFDDQFSVERPDGSNFTLKIRSTKLEDSAMYFCAGRDGPYNEQFFGPGTRLTVL.